What follows are 2 T cell receptor beta chains derived from one specimen sequenced in a study of shared clonotypes between healthy human individuals. Generated by immunoSEQ multiplex PCR, the TCRdb table keeps only in-frame clones and is missing some. This sample has about 490,000 clones, with more than 75% found just once. The sample comprised PBMCs. These receptors were collected from a woman aged 40 to 49 in good health. Some clones in this sample may be carry-over from other donors' samples.

The chain uses TRBV6-4 and TRBJ2-6; D may match TRBD1 or TRBD2 (5 bases each). Germline loops: CDR1 MRHNA, CDR2 SNTAGT. Trimming took 4 bases from V and 4 from J, leaving 8 bases between them. The CDR3 has 14 residues. CDR3 protein: CASSGGSGANVLTF. The CDR3 DNA reads as TGTGCCAGCAGTGGGGGGTCCGGGGCCAACGTCCTGACTTTC.

The chain uses TRBV18 and TRBJ1-4; 8 bases are shared with TRBD1. Germline V gene sequence: CDR1 KGHSH, CDR2 LQKENI. This CDR3 contains 14 residues. Trimming took 6 bases from V and 8 from J; bases not matched to a gene: 8. CDR3 nucleotides: TGTGCCAGCTCCCCCCGGGACAGGTCAGAAAAACTGTTTTTT. It encodes CASSPRDRSEKLFF.